This T cell receptor beta chain appears in the sequencing data of a study of blood T cells in healthy people across ages. Sample-barcoded 5' priming and a J-beta primer mix drove a second PCR of about 6 to 12 cycles. Each sample yielded at least 3 million CDR3-containing paired-end reads. A single record per CDR3 protein comes from TCRdb applying MiXCR to the 5' RACE reads. The sample lists 730,000 or so distinct CDR3 sequences, approximately 40% occurring once. The germline gives CDR1 MNHEY, CDR2 SVGAGI. The CDR3 is made up of 13 amino acids. V was cut by 6 bases and J by 5 bases, with 12 bases left in between. Study-wide results and limits: As naive T cell percentage varied, TCR beta diversity correlated strongly with it.

In the case of this clonotype: Its antigen is currently unknown.

Sequencing was carried out using blood. This chain joins TRBV6-5 and TRBJ2-3; D is perhaps TRBD2 (5 bases). This clonotype was obtained from a man older than 75 in good health. The CDR3 spells CASRLNGEDTQYF. Here the CDR3 DNA reads TGTGCCAGCAGACTAAACGGGGAAGATACGCAGTATTTT.